The rows below give T cell receptor beta chains drawn from one sample of a study of T cell repertoires in cytomegalovirus infection. Antigen specificity for these receptors is unknown. TCRdb reprocessed the reads via MiXCR and lists one record per CDR3 protein. The top ten hold roughly an eighth of the sample, which has 700,000 to 850,000 distinct CDR3 sequences, about 30% seen once. The input for sequencing was cultured CD8+ T cells from PBMCs, taken from culture after CMV antigen stimulation. The receptors were gathered from a human donor in good health (CMV status not recorded). Some clones in this sample may be carry-over from other donors' samples. Each CDR3 is given with its conserved first and last residue. Fields, in order: CDR3 length, J gene, V gene, CDR3 protein.

cdr3_length: 15; j_call: TRBJ2-1; v_call: TRBV7-3; cdr3_aa: CASSQFGTGTNEQLF
cdr3_length: 12; j_call: TRBJ2-7; v_call: TRBV12-5; cdr3_aa: CASGRGGGEQYF
cdr3_length: 15; j_call: TRBJ1-1; v_call: TRBV20-1; cdr3_aa: CSARDLQGQNTEAFF
cdr3_length: 15; j_call: TRBJ2-7; v_call: TRBV15; cdr3_aa: CATSRDLGLSYEQYF
cdr3_length: 16; j_call: TRBJ2-5; v_call: TRBV7-8; cdr3_aa: CASSHLRTGGHETQYF
cdr3_length: 16; j_call: TRBJ1-4; v_call: TRBV7-9; cdr3_aa: CASSLAWSTSREKLFF
cdr3_length: 16; j_call: TRBJ2-1; v_call: TRBV19; cdr3_aa: CASSMGLFSSYNEQFF
cdr3_length: 12; j_call: TRBJ2-5; v_call: TRBV6-1; cdr3_aa: CASSDAPETQYF
cdr3_length: 16; j_call: TRBJ2-3; v_call: TRBV7-2; cdr3_aa: CASSSPSLQGADTQYF
cdr3_length: 13; j_call: TRBJ2-1; v_call: TRBV4-3; cdr3_aa: CASSQDVENEQFF
cdr3_length: 13; j_call: TRBJ2-1; v_call: TRBV24-1; cdr3_aa: CATSETSQSEQFF
cdr3_length: 15; j_call: TRBJ2-7; v_call: TRBV7-6; cdr3_aa: CASSSLTASSYEQYF
cdr3_length: 16; j_call: TRBJ2-1; v_call: TRBV14; cdr3_aa: CASSRIRDRSYNEQFF
cdr3_length: 16; j_call: TRBJ1-5; v_call: TRBV7-8; cdr3_aa: CASSLAYEGQNQPQHF
cdr3_length: 16; j_call: TRBJ2-1; v_call: TRBV29-1; cdr3_aa: CSVEDRGSTQYNEQFF
cdr3_length: 13; j_call: TRBJ1-2; v_call: TRBV19; cdr3_aa: CASMRGANYGYTF
cdr3_length: 15; j_call: TRBJ2-1; v_call: TRBV20-1; cdr3_aa: CSARDPGGVDNEQFF
cdr3_length: 18; j_call: TRBJ2-1; v_call: TRBV7-9; cdr3_aa: CASSSSTWTSGGHNEQFF
cdr3_length: 17; j_call: TRBJ1-4; v_call: TRBV19; cdr3_aa: CASSIDRRDREGEKLFF
cdr3_length: 16; j_call: TRBJ2-1; v_call: TRBV7-3; cdr3_aa: CASSTRTSSSYNEQFF
cdr3_length: 11; j_call: TRBJ1-1; v_call: TRBV6-1; cdr3_aa: CASTLPYEAFF
cdr3_length: 16; j_call: TRBJ1-2; v_call: TRBV27; cdr3_aa: CASHYAGGVANYGYTF
cdr3_length: 15; j_call: TRBJ1-5; v_call: TRBV6-5; cdr3_aa: CASSYSNRANQPQHF
cdr3_length: 16; j_call: TRBJ2-1; v_call: TRBV27; cdr3_aa: CASSPERDRIYNEQFF
cdr3_length: 13; j_call: TRBJ2-1; v_call: TRBV29-1; cdr3_aa: CSVGIPAGNEQFF
cdr3_length: 12; j_call: TRBJ1-1; v_call: TRBV12-3/TRBV12-4; cdr3_aa: CASSLAGFLAFF
cdr3_length: 15; j_call: TRBJ2-7; v_call: TRBV4-1; cdr3_aa: CASSQSLAGSYEQYF
cdr3_length: 15; j_call: TRBJ2-1; v_call: TRBV12-3/TRBV12-4; cdr3_aa: CASSFFSDGYNEQFF
cdr3_length: 16; j_call: TRBJ1-2; v_call: TRBV3-1; cdr3_aa: CASSQAGGPSNYGYTF
cdr3_length: 14; j_call: TRBJ2-7; v_call: TRBV27; cdr3_aa: CASRVATGGYEQYF
cdr3_length: 17; j_call: TRBJ1-5; v_call: TRBV15; cdr3_aa: CATSRKGPTYSNQPQHF
cdr3_length: 15; j_call: TRBJ2-2; v_call: TRBV13; cdr3_aa: CASSLTSGETGELFF
cdr3_length: 16; j_call: TRBJ2-3; v_call: TRBV7-6; cdr3_aa: CASSAPSGIIADTQYF
cdr3_length: 16; j_call: TRBJ2-3; v_call: TRBV19; cdr3_aa: CASSIDLASGGHTQYF
cdr3_length: 17; j_call: TRBJ1-2; v_call: TRBV19; cdr3_aa: CASSARQAPTVWYGYTF
cdr3_length: 19; j_call: TRBJ1-2; v_call: TRBV20-1; cdr3_aa: CSALDRGSSWGGDNYGYTF
cdr3_length: 13; j_call: TRBJ1-1; v_call: TRBV27; cdr3_aa: CASSTGTVLEAFF
cdr3_length: 19; j_call: TRBJ2-5; v_call: TRBV6-6; cdr3_aa: CASSPRPGLAGPALETQYF
cdr3_length: 16; j_call: TRBJ1-1; v_call: TRBV12-3/TRBV12-4; cdr3_aa: CASSFGTDKWITEAFF
cdr3_length: 17; j_call: TRBJ1-4; v_call: TRBV7-2; cdr3_aa: CASSSGQGRVGSEKLFF
cdr3_length: 11; j_call: TRBJ2-1; v_call: TRBV19; cdr3_aa: CATSPGLEQFF
cdr3_length: 13; j_call: TRBJ2-5; v_call: TRBV7-9; cdr3_aa: CASSFKSEETQYF
cdr3_length: 16; j_call: TRBJ2-7; v_call: TRBV7-8; cdr3_aa: CASSLVSGPSSYEQYF
cdr3_length: 15; j_call: TRBJ1-3; v_call: TRBV19; cdr3_aa: CASIPGGTGRNTIYF
cdr3_length: 16; j_call: TRBJ2-5; v_call: TRBV19; cdr3_aa: CASSYSSGGFQETQYF
cdr3_length: 15; j_call: TRBJ1-4; v_call: TRBV6-5; cdr3_aa: CASSYADTVYEKLFF
cdr3_length: 15; j_call: TRBJ1-2; v_call: TRBV12-3/TRBV12-4; cdr3_aa: CASSLRPAVLEGYTF